The 25 T cell receptor beta chains below were found in one sample sequenced in a study of blood T cell repertoires in COVID-19. Clones were read by immunoSEQ multiplex PCR, and TCRdb kept only the in-frame ones, dropping some. The repertoire includes hundreds of thousands of clones, about 90% of them detected once, and roughly 10% sits in the top ten. Sequencing was performed on peripheral blood. The source is a woman in her sixties or seventies with COVID-19, enrolled during active disease.

The chain combines TRBV19 with TRBJ1-3, with D hard to call. From germline, CDR1 is LNHDA and CDR2 SQIVND (reference sequence). V shed 4 bases and J shed 1 base, with 8 bases lying between them. The CDR3 totals 14 residues. DNA of the CDR3: TGTGCCAGTAGTAGGAGCGGATCTGGAAACACCATATATTTT. Protein: CASSRSGSGNTIYF.

This chain joins TRBV5-8 and TRBJ2-7; 7 nucleotides agree with TRBD1. Germline V gene data show CDR1 as SGHTS and CDR2 as YDEGEE. The CDR3 consists of 13 residues. The J segment lost 4 bases and the V segment lost 5 bases, leaving 6 bases of the junction unmatched. The CDR3 sequence is CASRQQGTYEQYF. The CDR3 DNA is TGTGCCAGCAGGCAACAGGGGACGTACGAGCAGTACTTC.

As DNA, the CDR3 is TGCAGCGTTGTGGTACTAGCGGGAGGTACAGATACGCAGTATTTT. Amino acid sequence: CSVVVLAGGTDTQYF. The chain has TRBV29-1 and TRBJ2-3, with 12 positions matching TRBD2. Germline V gene lookup returns CDR1 SQVTM and CDR2 ANQGSEA. V trimming: 4 bases; J trimming: 3 bases; junction bases outside the gene matches: 5. CDR3 length: 15 residues.

The J gene is TRBJ2-3, the V gene TRBV7-2; 12 bases are shared with TRBD2. CDR3 size: 16 residues. The junction had 6 bases not matched to a gene; V was cut back by 3 bases and J by 5 bases. Germline V lookup: CDR1 SGHTA, CDR2 FQGNSA. The CDR3 nucleotides read TGTGCCAGCAGCTTGACTAGCGGGAGCGGGCAAGATACGCAGTATTTT. Residues: CASSLTSGSGQDTQYF. Supplemented by reference TRBV7-2 and TRBJ2-3, the full variable domain reads GAGVSQSPSNKVTEKGKDVELRCDPISGHTALYWYRQSLGQGLEFLIYFQGNSAPDKSGLPSDRFSAERTGGSVSTLTIQRTQQEDSAVYLCASSLTSGSGQDTQYFGPGTRLTVL.

The chain combines TRBV6-5 with TRBJ2-7, with 8 bases matching TRBD1. V lost 10 bases, J lost 5 bases, and 13 bases stayed unmatched. Per germline, CDR1 MNHEY and CDR2 SVGAGI. This CDR3 contains 14 residues. This chain's CDR3 is CATGSGQVTHEQYF. CDR3 bases: TGTGCCACAGGATCGGGACAGGTGACCCACGAGCAGTACTTC.

The gene calls are TRBV5-1 and TRBJ1-5, with 11 bases fitting TRBD1. The CDR3 sequence is 15 residues long. Germline V gives CDR1 SGHRS, CDR2 YFSETQ. The V gene end was trimmed by 3 bases and the J gene end by 3 bases; junction bases not matched to a gene: 2. CDR3 amino acids: CASSSGQGDNQPQHF. DNA of the CDR3: TGCGCCAGCAGCTCGGGACAGGGGGACAATCAGCCCCAGCATTTT.

This chain uses TRBV15 with TRBJ2-5, with TRBD2 matching 7 bases. Trimming at V came to 4 bases and at J to 9 bases, leaving 14 bases not matched to a gene. In germline, CDR1 is LNHNV, CDR2 YYDKDF (reference sequence). The CDR3 extends over 15 amino acids. CDR3 DNA sequence: TGTGCCACCAGCACCATCCGACTAGCAGGTGGGGCCCAGTACTTC. This codes for CATSTIRLAGGAQYF.

This sequence joins TRBV10-3 and TRBJ2-5; D gene unclear. The germline V gene encodes CDR1 ENHRY and CDR2 SYGVKD. This CDR3 comprises 12 residues. The ends were cut back, 4 bases at V and 2 bases at J, with 5 bases in the middle. The CDR3 coding sequence is TGTGCCATCAGTGCCAGGCAAGAGACCCAGTACTTC. Protein product: CAISARQETQYF.

The V and J genes are TRBV4-3 and TRBJ2-2; no clear D. V dropped 1 base and J dropped 1 base, with 4 bases sitting between them. This CDR3 comprises 14 residues. CDR1 is LGHNA and CDR2 is YSLEER in the germline V gene. CDR3: CASSQVGNTGELFF. In DNA form, the CDR3 reads TGCGCCAGCAGCCAAGTCGGGAACACCGGGGAGCTGTTTTTT.

The chain uses TRBV7-3 and TRBJ1-2; D uncertain. Germline V gives CDR1 SGHTA, CDR2 FQGTGA. The CDR3 has 16 amino acids. Deletions cut 5 bases from V and 2 bases from J, with 18 bases between. In nucleotides, the CDR3 is TGTGCCAGCAGCCCAAGTGGGCAGGCCTCAAACTATGGCTACACCTTC. It yields the protein CASSPSGQASNYGYTF.

This clone was seen a handful of times. The gene calls are TRBV7-8 and TRBJ2-1; 8 nucleotides agree with TRBD2. There are 13 residues in the CDR3. In germline, CDR1 is SGHVS, CDR2 FQNEAQ. Trimming cost V 5 bases and J 12 bases; bases outside gene matches: 9. Here the CDR3 reads CASSKTSDTVQFF. In nucleotides, the CDR3 is TGTGCCAGCAGCAAGACTAGCGATACGGTGCAGTTCTTC.

The chain combines TRBV18 with TRBJ2-1; 10 nucleotides match TRBD2. V trimming: 0 bases; J trimming: 12 bases; junction bases outside the gene matches: 5. The CDR3 is made up of 14 amino acids. Per germline, CDR1 KGHSH and CDR2 LQKENI. CDR3 coding DNA: TGTGCCAGCTCACCACCGGAGCGGGAGGGCCGGCAGTTCTTC. It encodes CASSPPEREGRQFF.

The chain employs TRBV5-4 and TRBJ2-7; TRBD1 agrees at 9 bases. The CDR3 totals 16 residues. Per germline, CDR1 SGHNT and CDR2 YYREEE (reference sequence). Unmatched junction bases numbered 4, after V lost 0 bases and J lost 0 bases. The CDR3 DNA sequence: TGTGCCAGCAGCTTGGCAGGGACAGGGAGCTCCTACGAGCAGTACTTC. Its translation: CASSLAGTGSSYEQYF.

V is TRBV30 and J is TRBJ1-6; 8 positions agree with TRBD1. Per the germline V gene, CDR1 is GTSNPN and CDR2 is SVGIG (reference sequence). The CDR3 totals 15 residues. V shed 0 bases, J shed 9 bases, and the junction held 7 bases outside the gene matches. This CDR3 reads CAWSVVQGAGSPLHF. CDR3 DNA sequence: TGTGCCTGGAGTGTAGTCCAGGGGGCCGGTTCACCCCTCCACTTT.

The rearrangement joins TRBV28 to TRBJ1-4; weak D call: TRBD1 (5 bases). Germline CDR1 and CDR2: MDHEN and SYDVKM. V lost 7 bases and J 3 bases, leaving 15 bases between the germline ends. CDR3 length: 15 amino acids. The CDR3: CASTLGWGANEKLFF. The CDR3 nucleotides read TGTGCCAGCACCCTTGGGTGGGGGGCTAATGAAAAACTGTTTTTT.

The sample holds one count of this clone. The rearrangement links TRBV28 to TRBJ2-5, with 8 bases matching TRBD1. CDR1 is MDHEN, CDR2 SYDVKM, per germline. The CDR3 covers 16 residues. Trimming took 6 bases from V and 2 from J; bases not matched to a gene: 11. The CDR3 spells CASRFTGTGLQETQYF. As DNA, the CDR3 is TGTGCCAGCAGATTTACCGGGACAGGACTTCAAGAGACCCAGTACTTC.

The chain carries TRBV6-5 and TRBJ2-7, with a weak D call TRBD2 (7 bases). Germline V gives CDR1 MNHEY, CDR2 SVGAGI. This CDR3 region has 12 residues. Trimming left V 2 bases short and J 12 bases short, with 14 bases between. The CDR3 loop reads CASSYTGGGPYF. Here the CDR3 DNA reads TGTGCCAGCAGTTACACGGGGGGCGGGCCGTACTTC.

This clone was seen only once. The chain couples TRBV6-5 to TRBJ1-6; no firm D call. Trimming shortened V by 6 bases and J by 9 bases, and 9 bases separated the two germline ends. This CDR3 has 12 amino acids. Per the germline V gene, CDR1 is MNHEY and CDR2 is SVGAGI. Written as DNA, the CDR3 is TGTGCCAGCAGCGCCGGGAGTTCACCCCTCCACTTT. It translates to CASSAGSSPLHF.

This chain links TRBV7-9 with TRBJ2-1; 7 positions match TRBD2. This CDR3 contains 15 residues. From germline, CDR1 is SEHNR and CDR2 FQNEAQ (reference sequence). Germline trimming cut 1 base from V and 7 bases from J; bases unmatched to any gene: 7. CDR3 DNA sequence: TGTGCCAGCAGCTTAGGGGCGGGGGAGAGGAATGAGCAGTTCTTC. This codes for CASSLGAGERNEQFF. Full variable domain (remainder filled in from reference TRBV7-9 and TRBJ2-1): DTGVSQNPRHKITKRGQNVTFRCDPISEHNRLYWYRQTLGQGPEFLTYFQNEAQLEKSRLLSDRFSAERPKGSFSTLEIQRTEQGDSAMYLCASSLGAGERNEQFFGPGTRLTVL.

This chain links TRBV18 with TRBJ2-5, with 7 positions matching TRBD1. The V gene end was trimmed by 0 bases and the J gene end by 3 bases; junction bases not matched to a gene: 1. In germline, CDR1 is KGHSH, CDR2 LQKENI. This CDR3 contains 14 residues. The CDR3 DNA follows: TGTGCCAGCTCACCACCAGACAGGGAAGAGACCCAGTACTTC. This gives the protein CASSPPDREETQYF.

The gene calls are TRBV4-2 and TRBJ2-4, with 10 bases lining up with TRBD1. Losses at the gene ends were 1 base for V and 7 bases for J; bases not matched to a gene: 4. The germline CDR1 and CDR2 sequences are LGHNA and YNFKEQ. The CDR3 is 15 amino acids. CDR3 sequence reads: CASSQGGQGWNIQYF. CDR3 in DNA: TGTGCCAGCAGCCAAGGGGGACAGGGGTGGAACATTCAGTACTTC.

V is TRBV7-6 and J is TRBJ2-2; tentatively, D is TRBD2 (6 bases). Germline loops: CDR1 SGHVS, CDR2 FNYEAQ. Deletions cut 3 bases from V and 1 base from J, with 6 bases between. There are 14 residues in the CDR3. In nucleotides, the CDR3 is TGTGCCAGCAGCTTGCGGGGGAACACCGGGGAGCTGTTTTTT. This translates into CASSLRGNTGELFF.

J is TRBJ1-1 and V is TRBV7-6; TRBD1 matches 9 bases. This CDR3 spans 13 amino acids. Germline V gene sequence: CDR1 SGHVS, CDR2 FNYEAQ. The V gene end was trimmed by 5 bases and the J gene end by 8 bases; junction bases not matched to a gene: 6. The CDR3 region is CASSPRTGEEAFF. The CDR3, as DNA: TGTGCCAGCAGCCCTCGGACAGGGGAGGAAGCTTTCTTT.

The V gene is TRBV6-5, the J gene TRBJ1-1; tentative D call: TRBD1 (6 bases). Germline loops: CDR1 MNHEY, CDR2 SVGAGI. CDR3 length: 14 amino acids. V was clipped by 4 bases and J by 3 bases, with 12 bases between them. CDR3 nucleotide sequence: TGTGCCAGCAGTTGGCCGGGACACTACACTGAAGCTTTCTTT. Translated, it gives CASSWPGHYTEAFF.

The CDR3 reads CASSDRGNSPLHF. For the CDR3, the DNA is TGTGCCAGCAGTGACAGGGGGAATTCACCCCTCCACTTT. The chain carries TRBV6-4 and TRBJ1-6; perhaps TRBD1 as D (6 bases). V lost 2 bases to trimming and J lost 7 bases, with 6 bases between them. CDR3 length equals 13 residues. The germline CDR1 and CDR2 sequences are MRHNA and SNTAGT.